The 2 T cell receptor beta chains presented below share a single source sample, sequenced in a study of blood T cell repertoires in COVID-19. The repertoire was sequenced with immunoSEQ multiplex PCR; TCRdb's copy has only in-frame clones and lacks some. The sample shows about 180,000 clones, 88% of them seen only once. The sample taken for sequencing was PBMCs or T cells enriched from blood (not recorded which). The origin of the receptors is a young woman who had recovered from COVID-19.

This clone was seen once. This chain links TRBV7-9 with TRBJ2-1; no clear D gene. V was clipped by 5 bases and J by 9 bases, with 14 bases between them. The CDR3 spans 13 residues. Germline assignment: CDR1 SEHNR and CDR2 FQNEAQ (reference sequence). The DNA of the CDR3 is TGTGCCAGCAGCAAAGGCGATAAAAGTGAGCAGTTCTTC. This codes for CASSKGDKSEQFF.

The chain has TRBV11-2 and TRBJ1-1, with D possibly matching TRBD1 (5 bases). CDR1 is SGHAT and CDR2 is FQNNGV in the germline V gene. Trimming took 1 base from V and 1 from J, leaving 10 bases between them. The CDR3 covers 15 residues. The DNA for the CDR3 is TGTGCCAGCAGCTTAGGCCAGGACACGAACACTGAAGCTTTCTTT. It encodes CASSLGQDTNTEAFF. Using reference TRBV11-2 and TRBJ1-1 for the parts outside the CDR3, the full variable domain is EAGVAQSPRYKIIEKRQSVAFWCNPISGHATLYWYQQILGQGPKLLIQFQNNGVVDDSQLPKDRFSAERLKGVDSTLKIQPAKLEDSAVYLCASSLGQDTNTEAFFGQGTRLTVV.